Below, 13 T cell receptor beta chains from the same sample are listed, as sequenced in a study of T cells in Graves' hyperthyroidism and ophthalmopathy. Amplified TCR beta CDR3 regions came from RNA transcripts. Initially, a first-round RT-PCR of the TCR CDR3 employed the HTBI primer set. In TCRdb, the multiplex PCR reads were re-called with MiXCR into one record per CDR3 protein. This sample has approximately 520,000 distinct CDR3 sequences, with around 24% found just once. Material: blood. The receptors originated from a woman aged 25 to 39 with Graves' ophthalmopathy.

This clonotype was observed many times. The V call is TRBV2, the J call TRBJ2-5; 8 bases match TRBD1. CDR1 SNHLY and CDR2 FYNNEI come from the germline V gene. The CDR3 runs to 14 residues. J lost 5 bases, V lost 4 bases, and 6 bases had no gene match. The CDR3 reads CASSGTGSGETQYF. The CDR3 DNA is TGTGCCAGCAGTGGGACAGGGTCAGGGGAGACCCAGTACTTC.

The sample holds a few counts of this clonotype. V gene TRBV11-1 combines with J gene TRBJ1-2, with 9 positions matching TRBD1. Germline loops: CDR1 SGHAT, CDR2 FQDESV (reference sequence). CDR3 size: 16 residues. V gave up 0 bases and J gave up 4 bases; unmatched junction bases: 6. Here the CDR3 reads CASSLAPGTGTYGYTF. DNA for the CDR3: TGTGCCAGCAGCTTAGCCCCCGGGACAGGGACCTATGGCTACACCTTC.

This clonotype was observed a few times. V and J are TRBV3-1 and TRBJ2-7; no firm D call. CDR1 and CDR2 from the germline V gene are LGHDT and YNNKEL (reference sequence). The CDR3 covers 14 residues. Trimming removed 4 bases at V and 1 base at J, with 11 bases between. CDR3 coding DNA: TGTGCCAGCAGCCCCGACGACATTTCCTACGAGCAGTACTTC. Translation gives CASSPDDISYEQYF.

This clonotype appeared many times. The rearrangement uses TRBV9 and TRBJ2-6; no definite D call. The CDR3 covers 16 residues. V was trimmed by 1 base and J by 0 bases, leaving 8 bases between them. Germline V gives CDR1 SGDLS, CDR2 YYNGEE. CDR3 region: CASSVSEFSGANVLTF. CDR3 DNA: TGTGCCAGCAGCGTATCAGAGTTCTCTGGGGCCAACGTCCTGACTTTC.

In this sample, this clonotype turned up many times. This chain uses TRBV4-3 with TRBJ2-7, with 7 bases matching TRBD1. The CDR3 is made up of 15 amino acids. The junction had 4 bases not matched to a gene; V was cut back by 0 bases and J by 2 bases. Germline V lookup: CDR1 LGHNA, CDR2 YSLEER. This chain's CDR3 is CASSQEGGSTYEQYF. For the CDR3, the DNA is TGCGCCAGCAGCCAAGAAGGGGGCAGTACCTACGAGCAGTACTTC.

In this sample, this clonotype turned up many times. This chain connects TRBV18 to TRBJ2-7; D possibly corresponds to TRBD2 (5 bases). V lost 3 bases, J lost 3 bases, and 9 bases lay in between. CDR3 size: 13 residues. Germline V gene data show CDR1 as KGHSH and CDR2 as LQKENI. CDR3 loop: CASSPRDDYEQYF. For the CDR3, the DNA is TGTGCCAGCTCACCCCGGGATGACTACGAGCAGTACTTC. Filled out from reference TRBV18 and TRBJ2-7, the complete variable domain reads NAGVMQNPRHLVRRRGQEARLRCSPMKGHSHVYWYRQLPEEGLKFMVYLQKENIIDESGMPKERFSAEFPKEGPSILRIQQVVRGDSAAYFCASSPRDDYEQYFGPGTRLTVT.

This clonotype was recorded at least ten times. The rearrangement uses TRBV6-5 and TRBJ1-2; 9 nucleotides align to TRBD1. V shed 2 bases, J shed 3 bases, and the junction held 7 bases outside the gene matches. Germline CDR1 and CDR2: MNHEY and SVGAGI. This CDR3 is built from 16 residues. As DNA, the CDR3 is TGTGCCAGCAGTTACGGACAGGGGCGTGTTGACTATGGCTACACCTTC. Amino acid sequence: CASSYGQGRVDYGYTF.

V is TRBV12-3 or TRBV12-4 and J is TRBJ2-7; D may be TRBD2 (5 bases). This CDR3 contains 14 residues. Trimming stripped 1 base from V and 2 bases from J, with 9 bases between. In DNA, the CDR3 is TGTGCCAGCAGTTTAGGAGAGGGAACCTACGAGCAGTACTTC. It codes for CASSLGEGTYEQYF.

This clonotype was counted a few times. This sequence joins TRBV11-1 and TRBJ2-5, with 9 bases aligning to TRBD1. This CDR3 is 17 amino acids long. Germline values: CDR1 SGHAT, CDR2 FQDESV (reference sequence). The J segment lost 2 bases and the V segment lost 3 bases, leaving 10 bases of the junction unmatched. The CDR3 coding sequence is TGTGCCAGCAGCTTCGGGTTGTTCGGACAGGGGCAAGAGACCCAGTACTTC. Protein: CASSFGLFGQGQETQYF.

This chain joins TRBV5-1 and TRBJ1-1; 8 bases line up with TRBD1. Trimming cost V 5 bases and J 4 bases; bases outside gene matches: 13. There are 16 residues in the CDR3. In germline, CDR1 is SGHRS, CDR2 YFSETQ. The CDR3 loop reads CASSPGTGFMSTEAFF. CDR3 bases: TGCGCCAGCAGTCCCGGGACAGGCTTTATGAGCACTGAAGCTTTCTTT.

This clonotype was found many times. The chain couples TRBV12-3 or TRBV12-4 to TRBJ2-3, with D possibly matching TRBD2 (6 bases). This CDR3 has 15 amino acids. V was pared by 4 bases and J by 0 bases, with 11 bases between. CDR3 coding DNA: TGTGCCAGCAGTTCTGCGACTAGGAGCACAGATACGCAGTATTTT. Translation gives CASSSATRSTDTQYF.

This clonotype was counted many times. The V gene is TRBV7-9, the J gene TRBJ2-7; 8 bases align to TRBD2. This CDR3 spans 15 amino acids. V trimming: 3 bases; J trimming: 3 bases; junction bases outside the gene matches: 7. Germline V CDR1 and CDR2: SEHNR, FQNEAQ (reference sequence). CDR3 loop: CASSFAGTRSYEQYF. The CDR3 DNA is TGTGCCAGCAGCTTCGCCGGGACTAGAAGCTACGAGCAGTACTTC.

The genes are TRBV12-3 or TRBV12-4 and TRBJ1-1; D may be TRBD1 (5 bases). V lost 6 bases to trimming and J lost 4 bases, with 12 bases between them. The CDR3 runs to 13 residues. CDR3: CASRDKGATEAFF. CDR3 coding DNA: TGTGCCAGCAGGGACAAGGGAGCCACTGAAGCTTTCTTT.